A selection of T cell receptor beta chains follows, all from one sample in a study of CD8+CD57+ T cells in acquired aplastic anemia. TCRdb re-analysed the reads in MiXCR, keeping a single row per CDR3 protein. The table includes under 200,000 distinct CDR3 sequences, just under 45% detected once. The sequencing sample was made of sorted CD4+, CD8+, or CD8+CD57+ T cells (not recorded which) from PBMCs. The receptors shown here come from a human donor in good health. Each CDR3 is given with its conserved first and last residue. A D gene is named only where the DNA matches it firmly. Size is stated for part of the rows, as once, few or many counts, or as a class when the clone is expanded.

cdr3_length	d_call	clone_size	v_call	j_call	cdr3_aa	cdr3_nt
15	TRBD1	.	TRBV6-5	TRBJ1-2	CASSLQTGAIYGYTF	TGTGCCAGCAGTTTACAGACAGGGGCGATCTATGGCTACACCTTC
16	TRBD2	few	TRBV7-8	TRBJ2-7	CASSIISGGAAYEQYF	TGTGCCAGCAGCATCATAAGCGGGGGGGCCGCGTACGAGCAGTACTTC
13	.	.	TRBV7-9	TRBJ2-1	CASSWVDTNEQFF	TGTGCCAGCAGCTGGGTGGACACCAATGAGCAGTTCTTC
14	.	few	TRBV28	TRBJ2-7	CASSPPRVLNEQYF	TGTGCCAGCAGCCCCCCCCGGGTCCTGAACGAGCAGTACTTC
13	.	many	TRBV14	TRBJ1-1	CASSQARAAEAFF	TGTGCCAGCAGCCAAGCCCGGGCCGCTGAAGCTTTCTTT
14	TRBD1	many	TRBV6-1	TRBJ1-5	CAGGGTEAGQPQHF	TGTGCTGGGGGCGGGACAGAGGCAGGTCAGCCCCAGCATTTT
14	TRBD1	many	TRBV12-3/TRBV12-4	TRBJ2-7	CASRTGTVTYEQYF	TGTGCCAGCAGGACCGGGACAGTTACCTACGAGCAGTACTTC
16	.	many	TRBV12-3/TRBV12-4	TRBJ2-2	CASSLGTGASTGELFF	TGTGCCAGCAGTTTAGGGACGGGAGCGAGCACCGGGGAGCTGTTTTTT
14	.	many	TRBV12-3/TRBV12-4	TRBJ2-2	CASSHRWGTGELFF	TGTGCCAGCAGCCACAGATGGGGGACCGGGGAGCTGTTTTTT
13	.	many	TRBV5-1	TRBJ2-1	CASSTFAVNEQFF	TGCGCCAGCAGCACGTTCGCGGTCAATGAGCAGTTCTTC
12	TRBD2	few	TRBV24-1	TRBJ2-7	CATSLAGGEQYF	TGTGCCACCAGTCTAGCGGGAGGCGAGCAGTACTTC
15	TRBD2	once	TRBV7-8	TRBJ2-3	CASSLARGDTDTQYF	TGTGCCAGCAGCTTAGCGCGGGGGGACACAGATACGCAGTATTTT
15	TRBD1	many	TRBV12-3/TRBV12-4	TRBJ2-3	CASSLLTGGKDTQYF	TGTGCCAGCAGTCTGCTGACAGGGGGCAAAGATACGCAGTATTTT
15	TRBD1	.	TRBV7-2	TRBJ1-5	CASSLAQGGAQPQHF	TGTGCCAGCAGCTTAGCGCAGGGGGGAGCTCAGCCCCAGCATTTT
15	.	many	TRBV6-5	TRBJ1-6	CASSYSHPQNSPLHF	TGTGCCAGCAGTTACTCGCATCCCCAGAATTCACCCCTCCACTTT
16	TRBD1	few	TRBV18	TRBJ1-1	CASSPRQGSADTEAFF	TGTGCCAGCTCACCAAGACAGGGGAGCGCGGACACTGAAGCTTTCTTT
16	TRBD2	many	TRBV6-1	TRBJ2-5	CASHSERAGTKETQYF	TGTGCCAGCCATTCTGAGCGAGCGGGGACTAAAGAGACCCAGTACTTC
16	.	few	TRBV6-5	TRBJ2-6	CASSYYGDSGANVLTF	TGTGCCAGCAGTTACTATGGGGACTCTGGGGCCAACGTCCTGACTTTC
16	.	many	TRBV2	TRBJ2-2	CASTQEDRGVTGELFF	TGTGCCAGCACCCAAGAGGATAGGGGGGTGACCGGGGAGCTGTTTTTT
16	TRBD1	.	TRBV19	TRBJ1-6	CASSSYRQGYNSPLHF	TGTGCCAGTAGTAGCTACCGACAGGGTTATAATTCACCCCTCCACTTT